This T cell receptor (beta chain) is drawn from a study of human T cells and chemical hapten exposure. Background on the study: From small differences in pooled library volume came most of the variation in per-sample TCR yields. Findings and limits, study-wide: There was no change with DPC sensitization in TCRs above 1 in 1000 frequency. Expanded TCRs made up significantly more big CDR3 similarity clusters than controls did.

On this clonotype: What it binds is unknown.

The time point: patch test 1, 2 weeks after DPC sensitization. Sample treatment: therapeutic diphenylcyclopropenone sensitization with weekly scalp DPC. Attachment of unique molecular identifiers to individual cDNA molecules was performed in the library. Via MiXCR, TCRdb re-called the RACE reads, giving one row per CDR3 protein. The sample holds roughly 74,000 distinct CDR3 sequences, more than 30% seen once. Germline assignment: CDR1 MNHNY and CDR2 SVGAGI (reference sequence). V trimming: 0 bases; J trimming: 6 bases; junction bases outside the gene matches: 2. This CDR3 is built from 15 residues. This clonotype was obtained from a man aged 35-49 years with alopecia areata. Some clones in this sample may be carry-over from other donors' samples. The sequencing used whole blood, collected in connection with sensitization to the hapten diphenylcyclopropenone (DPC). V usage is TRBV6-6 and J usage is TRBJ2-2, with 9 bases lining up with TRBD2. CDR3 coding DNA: TGTGCCAGCAGTTACTCAGCGGGAGGCTCCGGGGAGCTGTTTTTT. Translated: CASSYSAGGSGELFF.